The 18 T cell receptor beta chains presented below share a single source sample, sequenced in a study of blood T cell repertoires in COVID-19. Measured with immunoSEQ multiplex PCR; TCRdb has only the in-frame clones, and not every one. Of roughly 77,000 clones listed, 80% to 90% are singletons. The sample taken for sequencing was peripheral blood. The receptors were sampled from a man aged 50 or older with active COVID-19.

A word on this clone: At one of its ends the junction is not consistent with the germline gene, which may arise from a read error. The J gene is TRBJ1-4, the V gene TRBV7-8; D is ambiguous. The germline CDR1 and CDR2 sequences are SGHVS and FQNEAQ. The CDR3 contains 15 residues. DNA of the CDR3: TGTGCCAGCAGCTCGATGCAGGCAACCAATGAAAAACTGTTTTTT. Amino acid sequence: CASSSMQATNEKLFF.

The chain combines TRBV10-3 with TRBJ2-1, with D hard to call. The CDR3 has 14 residues. The germline V gene encodes CDR1 ENHRY and CDR2 SYGVKD. With 10 bases removed from V and 0 bases from J, the gap between germline ends came to 13 bases. Written as DNA, the CDR3 is TGTGCCACCGCAATGGCTAGCTCCTACAATGAGCAGTTCTTC. As protein: CATAMASSYNEQFF.

V usage is TRBV5-1 and J usage is TRBJ1-2; D not certain. The V end was cut by 4 bases, the J end by 5 bases, with 18 bases between. Germline CDR1 and CDR2: SGHRS and YFSETQ. The CDR3 extends over 15 amino acids. The CDR3 DNA reads TGCGCCAGCAGCCCTTCCCACCCGCGGGGTTATGGCTACACCTTC. Its translation is CASSPSHPRGYGYTF. The variable domain in full, with the rest retrieved from reference TRBV5-1 and TRBJ1-2, is KAGVTQTPRYLIKTRGQQVTLSCSPISGHRSVSWYQQTPGQGLQFLFEYFSETQRNKGNFPGRFSGRQFSNSRSEMNVSTLELGDSALYLCASSPSHPRGYGYTFGSGTRLTVV.

This clone occurred once. The J gene is TRBJ2-7, the V gene TRBV4-3; D is uncertain. Trimming cost V 1 base and J 3 bases, with 7 bases left between them. Germline CDR1 is LGHNA and CDR2 is YSLEER. This CDR3 has 13 residues. CDR3 in DNA: TGCGCCAGCAGCCAAGTTGTCAGCTACGAGCAGTACTTC. Its translation: CASSQVVSYEQYF.

This clone appeared once. V and J are TRBV10-3 and TRBJ1-3; D call uncertain. Between the trimmed V and J ends, which lost 6 bases and 1 base, there was a span of 10 bases. This CDR3 spans 14 amino acids. Germline V gene data show CDR1 as ENHRY and CDR2 as SYGVKD. The CDR3 DNA is TGTGCCATCAGCTCCTCCGTGTCTGGAAACACCATATATTTT. This gives the protein CAISSSVSGNTIYF.

This sequence joins TRBV28 and TRBJ1-6, with a possible D match to TRBD1 (5 bases). The CDR3 has 17 residues. Trimming removed 3 bases from V and 8 bases from J, with 20 bases in between. Per the germline V gene, CDR1 is MDHEN and CDR2 is SYDVKM. The CDR3 protein is CASSLIGGGGGYSPLHF. The CDR3 coding sequence is TGTGCCAGCAGTTTGATTGGGGGTGGGGGAGGATATTCACCCCTCCACTTT.

The CDR3 DNA reads as TGTGCCAGCAGTTTGCCGACAGGGTTCTCCTACGAGCAGTACTTC. Translating gives CASSLPTGFSYEQYF. The rearrangement joins TRBV28 to TRBJ2-7; TRBD1 matches at 7 bases. Germline CDR1 and CDR2: MDHEN and SYDVKM. Losses at the gene ends were 3 bases for V and 0 bases for J; bases not matched to a gene: 5. The CDR3 totals 15 residues.

The genes are TRBV4-3 and TRBJ2-3, with unresolved D. Trimming removed 0 bases at V and 0 bases at J, with 19 bases between. CDR1 and CDR2 (germline): LGHNA, YSLEER. The CDR3 runs to 19 residues. The CDR3, as DNA: TGCGCCAGCAGCCAAGATAGTCGGAGCATGAGATCTAGCACAGATACGCAGTATTTT. This encodes CASSQDSRSMRSSTDTQYF.

This clone is labeled medium-sized. This rearrangement joins TRBV4-1 to TRBJ2-1, with 12 nucleotides matching TRBD2. The germline V gene has CDR1 MGHRA and CDR2 YSYEKL. The trim removed 2 bases at V and 7 bases at J, leaving 3 bases unmatched. This CDR3 has 15 residues. In nucleotides, the CDR3 is TGCGCCAGCAGCCAACTCGGACTAGCGGGAAATGAGCAGTTCTTC. This sequence encodes CASSQLGLAGNEQFF.

The chain combines TRBV19 with TRBJ1-2; D is possibly TRBD1 (5 bases). The CDR3 sequence is 13 residues long. The V end was cut by 7 bases, the J end by 3 bases, with 12 bases between. Germline CDR1 reads LNHDA; CDR2 reads SQIVND (reference sequence). The CDR3 loop reads CASKDTWYYGYTF. The CDR3, as DNA: TGTGCCAGTAAGGACACCTGGTACTATGGCTACACCTTC.

The chain couples TRBV15 to TRBJ1-3; a weak D match, TRBD1 (5 bases). This CDR3 has 20 amino acids. Trimming took off 2 bases at V and 0 bases at J, with 23 bases between the two ends. CDR1 and CDR2 from the germline V gene are LNHNV and YYDKDF (reference sequence). The CDR3 region has the DNA TGTGCCACCAGCAGATCGCCGGGACTGAAAGCTATTCTCTCTGGAAACACCATATATTTT. Translating gives CATSRSPGLKAILSGNTIYF.

V is TRBV5-1 and J is TRBJ2-3, with 7 bases that match TRBD2. V lost 6 bases to trimming and J lost 2 bases; unmatched junction nucleotides: 6. Germline V gene data show CDR1 as SGHRS and CDR2 as YFSETQ. This CDR3 region has 14 residues. The CDR3 sequence: CASTTSHNTDTQYF. DNA for the CDR3: TGCGCCAGCACGACTAGCCACAACACAGATACGCAGTATTTT.

The rearrangement joins TRBV5-6 to TRBJ2-1, with D unclear. V was shortened by 3 bases and J by 4 bases, with 17 bases between the two germline ends. The CDR3 is 16 residues long. The germline V gene has CDR1 SGHDT and CDR2 YYEEEE. CDR3 sequence reads: CASSSTVTPGYNEQFF. The CDR3 DNA sequence: TGTGCCAGCAGCTCAACCGTGACCCCCGGGTACAATGAGCAGTTCTTC.

The V gene is TRBV18, the J gene TRBJ2-1; D possibly corresponds to TRBD1 (6 bases). This CDR3 comprises 14 residues. V gave up 3 bases and J gave up 0 bases, with 6 bases separating them. CDR1 is KGHSH and CDR2 is LQKENI in the germline V gene. In DNA form, the CDR3 reads TGTGCCAGCTCACCGGACAGCTCCTACAATGAGCAGTTCTTC. Amino acids: CASSPDSSYNEQFF.

This clone was counted a single time. J is TRBJ1-3 and V is TRBV10-3, with 10 bases fitting TRBD1. The trim removed 4 bases at V and 1 base at J, leaving 7 bases unmatched. This CDR3 has 17 residues. CDR1 is ENHRY, CDR2 SYGVKD, per germline. For the CDR3, the DNA is TGTGCCATCAGTGGGATGGGACAGGGGATGTCTGGAAACACCATATATTTT. This translates into CAISGMGQGMSGNTIYF.

The rearrangement uses TRBV9 and TRBJ2-3; TRBD1 matches at 10 bases. The CDR3 has 14 amino acids. Unmatched junction bases numbered 7, after V lost 10 bases and J lost 2 bases. Per the germline V gene, CDR1 is SGDLS and CDR2 is YYNGEE. CDR3 bases: TGTGCCTCAGGGACAGGGGTCCCCACAGATACGCAGTATTTT. It encodes CASGTGVPTDTQYF.

The chain is built from TRBV6-1 and TRBJ2-3; no clear D gene. CDR3 length equals 13 residues. Deletions cut 3 bases from V and 5 bases from J, with 9 bases between. Germline-derived CDR1 and CDR2 are MNHNS and SASEGT. DNA for the CDR3: TGTGCCAGCAGTGAGGTTTGGAGAGATACGCAGTATTTT. Protein: CASSEVWRDTQYF.

This chain's CDR3 is CASSPLRAGFGSSNGYTF. In nucleotides, the CDR3 is TGTGCCAGCAGCCCTCTCAGGGCAGGGTTCGGTTCTAGTAATGGCTACACCTTC. V gene TRBV7-9 combines with J gene TRBJ1-2, with D possibly matching TRBD1 (5 bases). Germline V gene sequence: CDR1 SEHNR, CDR2 FQNEAQ (reference sequence). V was pared by 5 bases and J by 6 bases, with 28 bases between. The CDR3 is made up of 18 amino acids.